Listed below are T cell receptor beta chains from one sample, sequenced in a study of human T cells and chemical hapten exposure. TCRdb reprocessed the RACE reads via MiXCR and lists one record per CDR3 protein. The sample records more than 70,000 distinct CDR3 sequences, 10% to 15% being singletons. Sample: whole blood, taken in connection with sensitization to the hapten diphenylcyclopropenone (DPC). These receptor sequences come from a woman between 55 and 75 years old with alopecia areata. Some clones in this sample may be carry-over from other donors' samples. The CDR3 runs from the conserved cysteine through the conserved F or W. Each record gives: J gene, D gene, V gene, clone size, CDR3 protein, CDR3 DNA. A D gene is named only where the DNA matches it firmly. Expanded clones are given a class, and other clones once, few, many or no size at all.

j_call: TRBJ2-1
d_call: TRBD2
v_call: TRBV4-2
clone_size: few
cdr3_aa: CASSQAPGLAGGYGRDYNEQFF
cdr3_nt: TGTGCCAGCAGCCAGGCCCCGGGACTAGCGGGGGGATACGGCCGGGATTACAATGAGCAGTTCTTC

j_call: TRBJ2-2
d_call: TRBD2
v_call: TRBV7-3
clone_size: NA
cdr3_aa: CASSLEGLAVGNTGELFF
cdr3_nt: TGTGCCAGCAGCTTAGAGGGACTAGCGGTTGGAAACACCGGGGAGCTGTTTTTT

j_call: TRBJ2-2
d_call: TRBD2
v_call: TRBV6-6
clone_size: many
cdr3_aa: CASSLGGTGELFF
cdr3_nt: TGTGCCAGCAGTTTGGGGGGGACCGGGGAGCTGTTTTTT

j_call: TRBJ1-2
d_call: NA
v_call: TRBV3-1
clone_size: few
cdr3_aa: CASSRTATNYGYTF
cdr3_nt: TGTGCCAGCAGCCGAACGGCCACTAACTATGGCTACACCTTC

j_call: TRBJ2-3
d_call: TRBD1
v_call: TRBV7-6
clone_size: NA
cdr3_aa: CASSPKPGQGLIMDTQYF
cdr3_nt: TGTGCCAGCAGCCCGAAACCGGGACAGGGGTTGATCATGGATACGCAGTATTTT

j_call: TRBJ2-1
d_call: NA
v_call: TRBV5-1
clone_size: NA
cdr3_aa: CASSLGSTYNEQFF
cdr3_nt: TGCGCCAGCAGCTTGGGGTCTACCTACAATGAGCAGTTCTTC

j_call: TRBJ2-3
d_call: NA
v_call: TRBV29-1
clone_size: NA
cdr3_aa: CSVEADSTSTQYF
cdr3_nt: TGCAGCGTTGAAGCGGACAGCACCTCTACGCAGTATTTT

j_call: TRBJ1-1
d_call: NA
v_call: TRBV29-1
clone_size: many
cdr3_aa: CSVHRRSEAFF
cdr3_nt: TGCAGCGTCCACCGTCGATCTGAAGCTTTCTTT

j_call: TRBJ2-6
d_call: NA
v_call: TRBV29-1
clone_size: many
cdr3_aa: CSVEMRLGEGANVLTF
cdr3_nt: TGCAGCGTTGAAATGAGGCTGGGAGAGGGGGCCAACGTCCTGACTTTC

j_call: TRBJ1-5
d_call: NA
v_call: TRBV20-1
clone_size: NA
cdr3_aa: CSARGGYNQPQHF
cdr3_nt: TGCAGTGCTAGAGGAGGATACAATCAGCCCCAGCATTTT

j_call: TRBJ1-6
d_call: NA
v_call: TRBV12-3/TRBV12-4
clone_size: few
cdr3_aa: CASRPDGNSPLHF
cdr3_nt: TGTGCCAGCAGGCCGGACGGGAATTCACCCCTCCACTTT

j_call: TRBJ2-1
d_call: NA
v_call: TRBV27
clone_size: NA
cdr3_aa: CASSPGRALYNEQFF
cdr3_nt: TGTGCCAGCAGTCCTGGCAGGGCACTCTACAATGAGCAGTTCTTC

j_call: TRBJ1-4
d_call: NA
v_call: TRBV4-1
clone_size: NA
cdr3_aa: CASSQDPPVWGTTNEKLFF
cdr3_nt: TGCGCCAGCAGCCAAGACCCACCAGTGTGGGGCACAACTAATGAAAAACTGTTTTTT

j_call: TRBJ2-3
d_call: NA
v_call: TRBV21-1
clone_size: many
cdr3_aa: CASSKALNYPGYPLADTQYF
cdr3_nt: TGTGCCAGCAGCAAAGCGCTCAACTACCCGGGCTACCCATTGGCAGATACGCAGTATTTT

j_call: TRBJ2-3
d_call: NA
v_call: TRBV6-5
clone_size: many
cdr3_aa: CASRSADTQYF
cdr3_nt: TGTGCCAGCAGGTCGGCAGATACGCAGTATTTT

j_call: TRBJ1-2
d_call: NA
v_call: TRBV10-3
clone_size: NA
cdr3_aa: CAISESSRGLIYGYTF
cdr3_nt: TGTGCCATCAGTGAGTCGAGCCGGGGGCTTATCTATGGCTACACCTTC

j_call: TRBJ2-7
d_call: NA
v_call: TRBV11-2
clone_size: many
cdr3_aa: CASSLEWGFGYEQYF
cdr3_nt: TGTGCCAGCAGCTTAGAATGGGGGTTCGGCTACGAGCAGTACTTC

j_call: TRBJ2-1
d_call: TRBD2
v_call: TRBV29-1
clone_size: few
cdr3_aa: CSVDPRTSGGATNEQFF
cdr3_nt: TGCAGCGTTGACCCCCGTACTAGCGGGGGGGCCACCAATGAGCAGTTCTTC

j_call: TRBJ2-7
d_call: TRBD1
v_call: TRBV6-5
clone_size: NA
cdr3_aa: CASSYSGQGARYEQYF
cdr3_nt: TGTGCCAGCAGTTACTCGGGACAGGGGGCGCGGTACGAGCAGTACTTC

j_call: TRBJ1-4
d_call: TRBD1
v_call: TRBV5-1
clone_size: few
cdr3_aa: CASSRLGGQTNEKLFF
cdr3_nt: TGCGCCAGCAGCCGCTTGGGGGGACAGACTAATGAAAAACTGTTTTTT

j_call: TRBJ2-5
d_call: NA
v_call: TRBV12-3/TRBV12-4
clone_size: NA
cdr3_aa: CASSPQRLGTQYF
cdr3_nt: TGTGCCAGCAGTCCCCAAAGACTTGGCACCCAGTACTTC

j_call: TRBJ2-7
d_call: NA
v_call: TRBV18
clone_size: many
cdr3_aa: CASSPPYSSYEQYF
cdr3_nt: TGTGCCAGCTCACCACCCTACAGCTCCTACGAGCAGTACTTC

j_call: TRBJ2-3
d_call: NA
v_call: TRBV10-2
clone_size: NA
cdr3_aa: CASSEYRGGDTQYF
cdr3_nt: TGCGCCAGCAGTGAGTACCGGGGAGGAGATACGCAGTATTTT

j_call: TRBJ2-2
d_call: NA
v_call: TRBV5-1
clone_size: many
cdr3_aa: CASGQNTGELFF
cdr3_nt: TGCGCCAGCGGGCAGAACACCGGGGAGCTGTTTTTT

j_call: TRBJ2-7
d_call: NA
v_call: TRBV3-1
clone_size: few
cdr3_aa: CASSQGSSEWQYF
cdr3_nt: TGTGCCAGCAGCCAAGGAAGCAGCGAGTGGCAGTACTTC

j_call: TRBJ2-3
d_call: TRBD2
v_call: TRBV9
clone_size: NA
cdr3_aa: CASSEGTSGGHTQYF
cdr3_nt: TGTGCCAGCAGCGAGGGGACTAGCGGTGGTCATACGCAGTATTTT

j_call: TRBJ2-5
d_call: NA
v_call: TRBV19
clone_size: few
cdr3_aa: CASSMGEGGRETQYF
cdr3_nt: TGTGCCAGTAGTATGGGAGAGGGGGGGCGAGAGACCCAGTACTTC

j_call: TRBJ2-7
d_call: NA
v_call: TRBV3-1
clone_size: NA
cdr3_aa: CASSQAFDGYLQYEQYF
cdr3_nt: TGTGCCAGCAGCCAAGCCTTCGACGGATACCTACAGTACGAGCAGTACTTC

j_call: TRBJ1-1
d_call: TRBD1
v_call: TRBV7-3
clone_size: NA
cdr3_aa: CASSSTGTGSEAFF
cdr3_nt: TGTGCCAGCAGCTCGACCGGGACAGGGTCTGAAGCTTTCTTT

j_call: TRBJ2-7
d_call: NA
v_call: TRBV7-2
clone_size: many
cdr3_aa: CASSARSAEQYF
cdr3_nt: TGTGCCAGCAGCGCTCGATCAGCGGAGCAGTACTTC

j_call: TRBJ2-2
d_call: NA
v_call: TRBV4-2
clone_size: NA
cdr3_aa: CASSQDRDAGELFF
cdr3_nt: TGTGCCAGCAGCCAAGACCGGGACGCCGGGGAGCTGTTTTTT

j_call: TRBJ2-5
d_call: TRBD2
v_call: TRBV5-1
clone_size: few
cdr3_aa: CASSLEITSGRKETQYF
cdr3_nt: TGCGCCAGCAGCTTGGAGATAACTAGCGGGCGGAAAGAGACCCAGTACTTC

j_call: TRBJ2-1
d_call: TRBD2
v_call: TRBV9
clone_size: many
cdr3_aa: CASSVLAGHNEQFF
cdr3_nt: TGTGCCAGCAGCGTACTAGCGGGGCACAATGAGCAGTTCTTC

j_call: TRBJ2-7
d_call: NA
v_call: TRBV19
clone_size: NA
cdr3_aa: CASSPREGALHEQYF
cdr3_nt: TGTGCCAGTAGCCCCCGGGAGGGGGCCCTACACGAGCAGTACTTC

j_call: TRBJ1-2
d_call: NA
v_call: TRBV29-1
clone_size: NA
cdr3_aa: CSVEVRGYGYTF
cdr3_nt: TGCAGCGTTGAGGTTCGGGGGTATGGCTACACCTTC

j_call: TRBJ2-1
d_call: TRBD2
v_call: TRBV4-1
clone_size: NA
cdr3_aa: CASSQEGIAGSYNEQFF
cdr3_nt: TGCGCCAGCAGCCAAGAAGGTATAGCGGGGAGCTACAATGAGCAGTTCTTC

j_call: TRBJ2-1
d_call: NA
v_call: TRBV7-9
clone_size: NA
cdr3_aa: CASSNRAALNEQFF
cdr3_nt: TGTGCCAGCAGTAACAGGGCAGCGTTGAATGAGCAGTTCTTC

j_call: TRBJ2-2
d_call: NA
v_call: TRBV2
clone_size: few
cdr3_aa: CASSFLDRNTGELFF
cdr3_nt: TGTGCCAGCAGTTTTCTGGACAGGAACACCGGGGAGCTGTTTTTT

j_call: TRBJ1-1
d_call: NA
v_call: TRBV5-1
clone_size: many
cdr3_aa: CASSLDTPNTEAFF
cdr3_nt: TGCGCCAGCAGCTTGGACACCCCGAACACTGAAGCTTTCTTT

j_call: TRBJ1-1
d_call: NA
v_call: TRBV7-9
clone_size: many
cdr3_aa: CASRQQQGTEAFF
cdr3_nt: TGTGCCAGCAGACAACAACAGGGCACTGAAGCTTTCTTT

j_call: TRBJ2-7
d_call: TRBD1
v_call: TRBV7-3
clone_size: NA
cdr3_aa: CASSPSTGNEQYF
cdr3_nt: TGTGCCAGCAGCCCTTCGACAGGGAACGAGCAGTACTTC

j_call: TRBJ1-5
d_call: TRBD1
v_call: TRBV4-1
clone_size: few
cdr3_aa: CASSQETGVRNQPQHF
cdr3_nt: TGCGCCAGCAGCCAAGAAACAGGGGTGCGCAATCAGCCCCAGCATTTT

j_call: TRBJ1-2
d_call: NA
v_call: TRBV19
clone_size: few
cdr3_aa: CASSIFRQVDYGYTF
cdr3_nt: TGTGCCAGTAGTATTTTTCGCCAGGTGGACTATGGCTACACCTTC

j_call: TRBJ1-2
d_call: NA
v_call: TRBV9
clone_size: NA
cdr3_aa: CASSVGPLLRPYGYTF
cdr3_nt: TGTGCCAGCAGCGTAGGTCCCTTACTGCGCCCCTATGGCTACACCTTC

j_call: TRBJ1-5
d_call: TRBD1
v_call: TRBV27
clone_size: many
cdr3_aa: CASSPPPGGGWPQHF
cdr3_nt: TGTGCCAGCAGTCCACCCCCAGGGGGCGGCTGGCCCCAGCATTTT

j_call: TRBJ2-2
d_call: NA
v_call: TRBV5-1
clone_size: few
cdr3_aa: CASSLAVLGASNTGELFF
cdr3_nt: TGCGCCAGCAGCTTGGCCGTCCTTGGTGCATCGAACACCGGGGAGCTGTTTTTT

j_call: TRBJ1-5
d_call: NA
v_call: TRBV30
clone_size: many
cdr3_aa: CAWSWTNQPQHF
cdr3_nt: TGTGCCTGGAGTTGGACGAATCAGCCCCAGCATTTT

j_call: TRBJ2-5
d_call: TRBD2
v_call: TRBV20-1
clone_size: many
cdr3_aa: CSASLTSGEETQYF
cdr3_nt: TGCAGTGCTAGTCTCACTAGCGGGGAAGAGACCCAGTACTTC

j_call: TRBJ2-3
d_call: TRBD1
v_call: TRBV12-3/TRBV12-4
clone_size: few
cdr3_aa: CASRPQGADTQYF
cdr3_nt: TGTGCCAGCAGACCCCAGGGGGCAGATACGCAGTATTTT

j_call: TRBJ2-7
d_call: NA
v_call: TRBV9
clone_size: many
cdr3_aa: CASSVGTGPYEQYF
cdr3_nt: TGTGCCAGCAGCGTAGGAACAGGGCCCTACGAGCAGTACTTC

j_call: TRBJ1-4
d_call: TRBD1
v_call: TRBV12-3/TRBV12-4
clone_size: NA
cdr3_aa: CASTRDRGHEKLFF
cdr3_nt: TGTGCCAGCACAAGGGACAGGGGTCATGAAAAACTGTTTTTT

j_call: TRBJ1-5
d_call: NA
v_call: TRBV7-8
clone_size: many
cdr3_aa: CASTLSPGPHSNQPQHF
cdr3_nt: TGTGCCAGCACTCTCTCCCCGGGGCCTCATAGCAATCAGCCCCAGCATTTT

j_call: TRBJ1-5
d_call: NA
v_call: TRBV20-1
clone_size: NA
cdr3_aa: CSARIQDSNQPQHF
cdr3_nt: TGCAGTGCTAGGATCCAGGATAGCAATCAGCCCCAGCATTTT

j_call: TRBJ1-1
d_call: NA
v_call: TRBV5-4
clone_size: many
cdr3_aa: CASSLDIGNTEAFF
cdr3_nt: TGTGCCAGCAGCTTGGACATAGGGAACACTGAAGCTTTCTTT

j_call: TRBJ1-5
d_call: TRBD1
v_call: TRBV6-2/TRBV6-3
clone_size: many
cdr3_aa: CASSHPRTGGDQPQHF
cdr3_nt: TGTGCCAGCAGTCACCCGCGGACAGGGGGGGATCAGCCCCAGCATTTT

j_call: TRBJ2-7
d_call: NA
v_call: TRBV7-9
clone_size: few
cdr3_aa: CASSSHTSSYEQYF
cdr3_nt: TGTGCCAGCAGCTCGCACACGAGCTCCTACGAGCAGTACTTC

j_call: TRBJ1-4
d_call: NA
v_call: TRBV7-9
clone_size: many
cdr3_aa: CASSLRGAEEKLFF
cdr3_nt: TGTGCCAGCAGCTTGCGGGGGGCGGAGGAAAAACTGTTTTTT

j_call: TRBJ1-5
d_call: NA
v_call: TRBV5-5
clone_size: NA
cdr3_aa: CASSLQGVGNQPQHF
cdr3_nt: TGTGCCAGCAGCTTGCAAGGGGTTGGCAATCAGCCCCAGCATTTT

j_call: TRBJ2-4
d_call: TRBD1
v_call: TRBV6-1
clone_size: NA
cdr3_aa: CASSSYDRAKNIQYF
cdr3_nt: TGTGCCAGCAGCTCTTATGACAGGGCTAAAAACATTCAGTACTTC